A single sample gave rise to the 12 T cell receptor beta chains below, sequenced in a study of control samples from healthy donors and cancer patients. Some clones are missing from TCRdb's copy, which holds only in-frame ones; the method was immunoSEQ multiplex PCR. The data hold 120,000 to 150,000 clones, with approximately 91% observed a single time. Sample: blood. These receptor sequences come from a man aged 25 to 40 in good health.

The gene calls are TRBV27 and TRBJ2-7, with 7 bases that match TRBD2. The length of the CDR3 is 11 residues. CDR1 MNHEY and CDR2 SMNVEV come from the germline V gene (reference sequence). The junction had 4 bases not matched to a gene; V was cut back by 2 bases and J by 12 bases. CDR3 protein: CASSLGTMAYF. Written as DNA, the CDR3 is TGTGCCAGCAGTTTAGGGACTATGGCGTACTTC.

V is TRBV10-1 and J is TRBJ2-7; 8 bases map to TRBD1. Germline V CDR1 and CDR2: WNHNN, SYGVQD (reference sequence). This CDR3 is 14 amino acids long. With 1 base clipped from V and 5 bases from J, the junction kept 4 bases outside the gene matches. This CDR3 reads CASSEWTGPDEQYF. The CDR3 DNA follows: TGCGCCAGCAGTGAGTGGACAGGGCCCGACGAGCAGTACTTC.

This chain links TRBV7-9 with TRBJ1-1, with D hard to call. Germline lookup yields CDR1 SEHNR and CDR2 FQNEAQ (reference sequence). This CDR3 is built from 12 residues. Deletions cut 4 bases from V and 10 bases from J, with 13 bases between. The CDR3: CASSYSGSGAFF. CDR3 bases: TGTGCCAGCAGCTACTCCGGGTCAGGAGCTTTCTTT.

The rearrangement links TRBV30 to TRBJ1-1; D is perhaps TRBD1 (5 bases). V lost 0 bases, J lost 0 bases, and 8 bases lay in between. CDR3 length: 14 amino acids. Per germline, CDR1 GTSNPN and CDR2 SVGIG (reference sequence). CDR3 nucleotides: TGTGCCTGGAGTGTAGGCAGGGTGAACACTGAAGCTTTCTTT. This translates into CAWSVGRVNTEAFF.

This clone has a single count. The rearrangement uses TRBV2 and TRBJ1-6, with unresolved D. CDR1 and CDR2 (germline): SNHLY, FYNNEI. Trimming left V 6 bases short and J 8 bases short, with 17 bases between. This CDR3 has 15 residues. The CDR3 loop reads CASRARGYGDSPLHF. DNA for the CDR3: TGTGCCAGCAGAGCGCGTGGATATGGGGATTCACCCCTCCACTTT.

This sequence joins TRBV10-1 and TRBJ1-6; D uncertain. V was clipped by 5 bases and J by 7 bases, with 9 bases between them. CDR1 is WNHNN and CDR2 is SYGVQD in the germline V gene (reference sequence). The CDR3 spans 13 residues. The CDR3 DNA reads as TGCGCCAGCAGTCTAACGGTAAATTCACCCCTCCACTTT. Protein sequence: CASSLTVNSPLHF.

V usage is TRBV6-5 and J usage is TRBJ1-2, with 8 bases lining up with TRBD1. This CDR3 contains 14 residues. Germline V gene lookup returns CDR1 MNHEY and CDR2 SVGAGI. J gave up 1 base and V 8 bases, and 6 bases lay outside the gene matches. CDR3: CASVGDRLNYGYTF. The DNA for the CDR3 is TGTGCCAGCGTGGGGGACAGGCTTAACTATGGCTACACCTTC.

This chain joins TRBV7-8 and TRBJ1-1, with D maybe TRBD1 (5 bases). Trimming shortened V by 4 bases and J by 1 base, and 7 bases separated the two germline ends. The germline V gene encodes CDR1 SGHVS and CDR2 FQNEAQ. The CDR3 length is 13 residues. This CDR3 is CASSWGGNTEAFF. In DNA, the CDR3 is TGTGCCAGCAGCTGGGGGGGGAACACTGAAGCTTTCTTT.

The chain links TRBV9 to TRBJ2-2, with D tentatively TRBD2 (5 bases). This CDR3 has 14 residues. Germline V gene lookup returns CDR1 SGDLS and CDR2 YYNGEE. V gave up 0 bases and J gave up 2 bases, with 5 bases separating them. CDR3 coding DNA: TGTGCCAGCAGCGTAGGGACTAACACCGGGGAGCTGTTTTTT. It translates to CASSVGTNTGELFF.

CDR3 nucleotide sequence: TGTGCCAGCAGTTGGCTTACAGGGAATTATGGCTACACCTTC. Translating gives CASSWLTGNYGYTF. The chain has TRBV28 and TRBJ1-2, with D perhaps matching TRBD1 (6 bases). CDR1 is MDHEN, CDR2 SYDVKM, per germline. The CDR3 runs to 14 residues. With 4 bases removed from V and 5 bases from J, the gap between germline ends came to 14 bases.

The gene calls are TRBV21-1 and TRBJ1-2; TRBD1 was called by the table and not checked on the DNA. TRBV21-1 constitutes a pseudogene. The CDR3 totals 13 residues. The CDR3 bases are TGTGCCAGCATCCGGACAGTAAGCTATGGCTACACCTTC. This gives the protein CASIRTVSYGYTF.

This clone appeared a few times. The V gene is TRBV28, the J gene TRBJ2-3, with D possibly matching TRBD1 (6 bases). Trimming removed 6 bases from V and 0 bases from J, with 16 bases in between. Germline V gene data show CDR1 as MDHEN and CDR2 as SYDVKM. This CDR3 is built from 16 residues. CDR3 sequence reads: CASSRHRDPSTDTQYF. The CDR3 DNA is TGTGCCAGCAGCAGACACAGGGACCCTAGCACAGATACGCAGTATTTT. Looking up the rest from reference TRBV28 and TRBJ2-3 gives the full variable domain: DVKVTQSSRYLVKRTGEKVFLECVQDMDHENMFWYRQDPGLGLRLIYFSYDVKMKEKGDIPEGYSVSREKKERFSLILESASTNQTSMYLCASSRHRDPSTDTQYFGPGTRLTVL.